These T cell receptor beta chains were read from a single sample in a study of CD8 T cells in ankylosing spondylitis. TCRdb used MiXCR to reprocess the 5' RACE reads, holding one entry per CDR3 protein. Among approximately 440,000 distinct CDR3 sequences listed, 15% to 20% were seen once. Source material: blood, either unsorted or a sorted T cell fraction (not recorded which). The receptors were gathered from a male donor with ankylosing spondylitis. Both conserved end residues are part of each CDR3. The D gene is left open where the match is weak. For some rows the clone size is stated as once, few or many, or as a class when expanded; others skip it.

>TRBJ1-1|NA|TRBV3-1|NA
CASSQDWGTRGTEAFF
TGTGCCAGCAGCCAAGATTGGGGGACGCGCGGCACTGAAGCTTTCTTT
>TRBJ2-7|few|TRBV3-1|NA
CASSQVRLPKGLVGYF
TGTGCCAGCAGCCAAGTTCGGTTACCGAAGGGATTAGTCGGGTACTTC
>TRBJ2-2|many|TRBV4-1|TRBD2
CASSLGLAGGYTGELFF
TGCGCCAGCAGCCTCGGACTAGCGGGGGGTTACACCGGGGAGCTGTTTTTT
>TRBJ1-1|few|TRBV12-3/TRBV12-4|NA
CASSLRPPLNTEAFF
TGTGCCAGCAGTTTACGTCCCCCATTGAACACTGAAGCTTTCTTT
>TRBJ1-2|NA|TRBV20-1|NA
CSATQPSNYGYTF
TGCAGTGCCACCCAGCCCTCTAACTATGGCTACACCTTC
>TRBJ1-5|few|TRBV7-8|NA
CASSRGMAGVGPQHF
TGTGCCAGCAGCAGAGGCATGGCAGGGGTAGGGCCCCAGCATTTT
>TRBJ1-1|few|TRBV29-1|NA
CSVLRINTEAFF
TGCAGCGTTCTCAGAATTAACACTGAAGCTTTCTTT
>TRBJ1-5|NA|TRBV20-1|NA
CSARDGRGGYQPQHF
TGCAGTGCTAGAGATGGGCGGGGCGGGTATCAGCCCCAGCATTTT
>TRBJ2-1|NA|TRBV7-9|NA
CASSFRVGGYNEQFF
TGTGCCAGCAGCTTCAGGGTGGGAGGATACAATGAGCAGTTCTTC
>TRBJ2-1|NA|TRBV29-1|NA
CSVDGSDRSHEQFF
TGCAGCGTTGATGGGTCCGACAGGTCCCATGAGCAGTTCTTC
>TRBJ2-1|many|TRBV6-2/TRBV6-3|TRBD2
CASGEGGSDYNEQFF
TGTGCCAGCGGGGAAGGCGGGAGCGACTACAATGAGCAGTTCTTC
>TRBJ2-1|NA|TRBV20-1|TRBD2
CSALPGLAKNNEQFF
TGCAGTGCTCTTCCGGGACTAGCGAAAAACAATGAGCAGTTCTTC
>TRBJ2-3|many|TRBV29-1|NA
CSVRGGSTDTQYF
TGCTCTGTGAGGGGCGGCAGCACAGATACGCAGTATTTT
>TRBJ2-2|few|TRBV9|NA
CASSVTNTGELFF
TGTGCCAGCAGCGTAACTAACACCGGGGAGCTGTTTTTT
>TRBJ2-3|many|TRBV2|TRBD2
CASSAGGVSMDTQYF
TGTGCCAGCTCAGCTGGGGGGGTCTCGATGGATACGCAGTATTTT
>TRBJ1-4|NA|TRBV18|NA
CASSPWGGDEKLFF
TGTGCCAGCTCACCATGGGGGGGAGATGAAAAACTGTTTTTT
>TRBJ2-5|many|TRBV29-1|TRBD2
CSSAGREGKETQYF
TGCAGCTCCGCTGGCAGGGAGGGGAAAGAGACCCAGTACTTC